A selection of T cell receptor beta chains follows, all from one sample in a study of Graves' ophthalmopathy and Graves' hyperthyroidism. TCRdb analysed the multiplex PCR reads with MiXCR anew, one entry per CDR3 protein. This sample has approximately 330,000 distinct CDR3 sequences; 15% to 20% occur once, and the top ten carry around 12%. The sample comprised peripheral blood. Source of these receptors: an adult man with Graves' ophthalmopathy. Both conserved end residues are part of each CDR3. A D gene is named only where the DNA matches it firmly. Rows give clone size only sometimes, using once, few, many, or a class for an expanded clone.

clone_size	v_call	j_call	d_call	cdr3_aa	cdr3_nt
many	TRBV6-1	TRBJ2-5	.	CASTPHQGGEETQYF	TGTGCCAGCACCCCCCATCAGGGTGGTGAAGAGACCCAGTACTTC
many	TRBV7-2	TRBJ2-7	.	CASSSPRSVSYEQYF	TGTGCCAGCAGCTCGCCACGATCAGTTTCCTACGAGCAGTACTTC
.	TRBV28	TRBJ1-5	.	CASSDTGDNQPQHF	TGTGCCAGCAGCGATACAGGCGACAATCAGCCCCAGCATTTT
many	TRBV6-5	TRBJ2-7	.	CASSYGVITGAYEQYF	TGTGCCAGCAGTTACGGAGTTATCACCGGTGCCTACGAGCAGTACTTC
many	TRBV3-1	TRBJ2-7	.	CASSQGPHAGATYEQYF	TGTGCCAGCAGCCAAGGTCCTCACGCGGGGGCGACCTACGAGCAGTACTTC
many	TRBV4-1	TRBJ2-5	.	CASSQGVTRAETQYF	TGCGCCAGCAGCCAAGGGGTGACCAGGGCAGAGACCCAGTACTTC
many	TRBV20-1	TRBJ1-5	.	CSARDPGPEHRNQPQHF	TGCAGTGCTAGAGACCCGGGACCTGAGCATCGCAATCAGCCCCAGCATTTT
many	TRBV9	TRBJ2-2	TRBD1	CASSTQGGRPTGELFF	TGTGCCAGCAGCACACAGGGGGGCCGTCCCACCGGGGAGCTGTTTTTT
many	TRBV7-3	TRBJ2-5	.	CASSSTGRGQETQYF	TGTGCCAGCAGCTCCACAGGACGCGGACAAGAGACCCAGTACTTC
many	TRBV3-1	TRBJ1-6	.	CASSGPDSLRSPLHF	TGTGCCAGCAGCGGTCCGGACAGCCTACGATCACCCCTCCACTTT
.	TRBV6-2/TRBV6-3	TRBJ1-2	.	CASNEGGAIGSPF	TGTGCCAGCAACGAAGGGGGAGCCATAGGCTCCCCCTTC
many	TRBV5-1	TRBJ2-7	.	CASSLFVGSVSYEQYF	TGCGCCAGCAGCCTCTTCGTGGGTAGCGTTTCCTACGAGCAGTACTTC
many	TRBV6-2/TRBV6-3	TRBJ1-1	.	CASTRWQGSRDTEAFF	TGTGCCAGCACCCGGTGGCAGGGGAGTAGGGACACTGAAGCTTTCTTT
many	TRBV18	TRBJ1-5	.	CASSPLRGPDQPQHF	TGTGCCAGCTCACCGCTGCGAGGGCCTGATCAGCCCCAGCATTTT
many	TRBV2	TRBJ2-2	TRBD2	CASSEPLAANTGELFF	TGTGCCAGCAGTGAACCCCTAGCGGCTAACACCGGGGAGCTGTTTTTT
.	TRBV7-2	TRBJ2-7	.	CASSLVGVSSYEQYF	TGTGCCAGCAGCTTGGTTGGGGTGAGCTCCTACGAGCAGTACTTC
.	TRBV11-2	TRBJ2-7	.	CASSLDQTPTGGLANYEQYF	TGTGCCAGCAGCTTAGACCAAACACCAACAGGGGGACTAGCCAACTACGAGCAGTACTTC
many	TRBV20-1	TRBJ1-1	.	CSARDLDGGGNTEAFF	TGCAGTGCTAGAGATCTGGACGGGGGAGGGAACACTGAAGCTTTCTTT
.	TRBV28	TRBJ2-7	TRBD1	CASSLLTGGSYEQYF	TGTGCCAGCAGTTTGCTGACAGGGGGATCCTACGAGCAGTACTTC
few	TRBV27	TRBJ1-6	.	CASSFPSSPLHF	TGTGCCAGCAGTTTCCCCTCATCACCCCTCCACTTT
many	TRBV19	TRBJ1-3	.	CASKQGAGNTIYF	TGTGCCAGTAAACAGGGTGCTGGAAACACCATATATTTT
many	TRBV6-1	TRBJ1-2	TRBD1	CASSPATGSYGYTF	TGTGCCAGCAGTCCAGCGACAGGGAGCTATGGCTACACCTTC
many	TRBV12-3/TRBV12-4	TRBJ2-7	.	CASSQLRGRGGSYEQYF	TGTGCCAGCAGTCAGTTACGGGGCCGGGGCGGCAGCTACGAGCAGTACTTC
.	TRBV18	TRBJ1-2	.	CASSPREGDYGYTF	TGTGCCAGCTCACCCCGGGAAGGAGACTATGGCTACACCTTC
many	TRBV12-3/TRBV12-4	TRBJ1-5	TRBD1	CASSWTGENQPQHF	TGTGCCAGCAGCTGGACAGGCGAGAATCAGCCCCAGCATTTT
few	TRBV3-1	TRBJ2-2	.	CASSHSGGGLRIANTGELFF	TGTGCCAGCAGCCATTCCGGAGGTGGTTTGAGGATAGCGAACACCGGGGAGCTGTTTTTT
.	TRBV6-2/TRBV6-3	TRBJ2-2	TRBD2	CASSYETSGSNTGELFF	TGTGCCAGCAGTTACGAGACTAGCGGATCGAACACCGGGGAGCTGTTTTTT